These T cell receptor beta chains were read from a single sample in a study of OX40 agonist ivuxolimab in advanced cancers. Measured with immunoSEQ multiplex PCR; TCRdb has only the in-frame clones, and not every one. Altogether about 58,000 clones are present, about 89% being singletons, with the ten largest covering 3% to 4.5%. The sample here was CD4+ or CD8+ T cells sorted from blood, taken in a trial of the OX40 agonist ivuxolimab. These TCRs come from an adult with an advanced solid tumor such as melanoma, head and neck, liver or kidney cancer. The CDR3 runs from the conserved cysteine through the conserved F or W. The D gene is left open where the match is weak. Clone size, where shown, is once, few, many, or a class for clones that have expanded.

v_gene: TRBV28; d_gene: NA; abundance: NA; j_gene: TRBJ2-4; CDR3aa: CASSLRLAKNIQYF; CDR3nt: TGTGCCAGCAGTTTAAGACTAGCCAAAAACATTCAGTACTTC
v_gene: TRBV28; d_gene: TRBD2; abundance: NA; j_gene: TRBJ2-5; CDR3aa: CASSLGQGLLAGEETQYF; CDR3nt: TGTGCCAGCAGTTTGGGACAGGGCCTACTAGCGGGGGAAGAGACCCAGTACTTC
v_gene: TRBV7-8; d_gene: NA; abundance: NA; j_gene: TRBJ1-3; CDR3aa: CASSPLGQRSSGNTIYF; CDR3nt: TGTGCCAGCAGCCCCCTAGGACAGAGGAGCTCTGGAAACACCATATATTTT
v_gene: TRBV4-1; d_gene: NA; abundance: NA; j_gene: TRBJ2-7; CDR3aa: CASSLTRDQIYEQYF; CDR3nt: TGCGCCAGCAGCCTCACGAGGGACCAAATTTACGAGCAGTACTTC
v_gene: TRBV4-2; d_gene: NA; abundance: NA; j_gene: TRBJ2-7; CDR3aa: CASSQAIPLEGEQYF; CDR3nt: TGTGCCAGCAGCCAAGCCATTCCCCTTGAGGGCGAGCAGTACTTC
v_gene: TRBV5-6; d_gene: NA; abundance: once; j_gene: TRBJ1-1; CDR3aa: CASSPGGIEAFF; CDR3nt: TGTGCCAGCAGCCCCGGGGGGATCGAAGCTTTCTTT
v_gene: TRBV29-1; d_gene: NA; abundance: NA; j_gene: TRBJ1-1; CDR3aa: CSAMGGFTEAFF; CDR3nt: TGCAGCGCCATGGGGGGCTTCACTGAAGCTTTCTTT
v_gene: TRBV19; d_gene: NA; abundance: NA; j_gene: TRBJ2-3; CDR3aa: CASSRAGDTQYF; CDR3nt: TGTGCCAGTAGTAGAGCGGGAGATACGCAGTATTTT
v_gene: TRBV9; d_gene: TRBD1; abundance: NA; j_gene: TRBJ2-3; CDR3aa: CASSVVGDRADTQYF; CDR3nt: TGTGCCAGCAGCGTAGTAGGGGACAGGGCTGATACGCAGTATTTT
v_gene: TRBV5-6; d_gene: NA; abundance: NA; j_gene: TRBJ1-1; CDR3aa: CASSLVRLNTEAFF; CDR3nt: TGTGCCAGCAGCTTGGTTCGGCTGAACACTGAAGCTTTCTTT
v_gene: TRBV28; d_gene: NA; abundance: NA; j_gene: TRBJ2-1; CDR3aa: CASSLPGTVYNEQFF; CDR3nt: TGTGCCAGCAGCCTCCCGGGTACAGTCTACAATGAGCAGTTCTTC
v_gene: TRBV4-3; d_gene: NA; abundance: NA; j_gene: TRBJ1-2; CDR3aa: CASSQGAGTSYGYTF; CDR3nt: TGCGCCAGCAGCCAAGGTGCAGGGACGAGCTATGGCTACACCTTC
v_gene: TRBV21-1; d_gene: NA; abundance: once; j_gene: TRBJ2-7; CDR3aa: CASSYLRGTASGKGLEQYF; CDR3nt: TGTGCCAGCAGCTATCTCAGGGGGACAGCTAGCGGGAAGGGGCTCGAGCAGTACTTC
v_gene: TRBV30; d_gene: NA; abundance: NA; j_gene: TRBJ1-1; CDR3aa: CAWSVGHTEAFF; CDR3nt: TGTGCCTGGAGTGTAGGGCACACTGAAGCTTTCTTT
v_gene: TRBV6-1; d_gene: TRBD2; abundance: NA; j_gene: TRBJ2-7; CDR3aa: CASSEEVSGSYEQYF; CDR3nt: TGTGCCAGCAGTGAAGAGGTTAGCGGGAGCTACGAGCAGTACTTC
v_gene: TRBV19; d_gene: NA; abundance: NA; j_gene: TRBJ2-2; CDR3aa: CASSIVYTLEAGELFF; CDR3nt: TGTGCCAGTAGTATAGTATACACTCTCGAGGCCGGGGAGCTGTTTTTT
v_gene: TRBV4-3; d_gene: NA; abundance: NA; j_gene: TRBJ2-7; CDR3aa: CASSQGRGAYEQYF; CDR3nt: TGCGCCAGCAGCCAAGGAAGGGGAGCCTACGAGCAGTACTTC
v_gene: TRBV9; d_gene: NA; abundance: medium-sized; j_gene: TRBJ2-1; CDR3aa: CASSVSLRDGINEQFF; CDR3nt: TGTGCCAGCAGCGTAAGTTTGAGGGACGGTATCAATGAGCAGTTCTTC
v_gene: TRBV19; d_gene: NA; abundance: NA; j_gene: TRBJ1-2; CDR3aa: CASSILPGQEYGYTF; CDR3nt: TGTGCCAGTAGTATACTTCCAGGGCAAGAGTACGGCTACACCTTC
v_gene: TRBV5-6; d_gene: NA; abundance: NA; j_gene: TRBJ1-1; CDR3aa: CASSLSPNTEAFF; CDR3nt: TGTGCCAGCAGCTTGAGCCCGAACACTGAAGCTTTCTTT
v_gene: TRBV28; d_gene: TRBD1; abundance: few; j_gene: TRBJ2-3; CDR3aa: CASSLRDRGYTDTQYF; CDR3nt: TGTGCCAGCAGCCTCCGGGACAGGGGATACACAGATACGCAGTATTTT
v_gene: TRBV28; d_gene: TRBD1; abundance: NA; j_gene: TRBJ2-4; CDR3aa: CASRSTGGRDIQYF; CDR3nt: TGTGCCAGCAGGTCTACAGGGGGGCGAGACATTCAGTACTTC
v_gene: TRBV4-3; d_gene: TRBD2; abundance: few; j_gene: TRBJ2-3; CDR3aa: CASSQGMGLGADTQYF; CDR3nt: TGCGCCAGCAGCCAAGGGATGGGACTAGGCGCAGATACGCAGTATTTT
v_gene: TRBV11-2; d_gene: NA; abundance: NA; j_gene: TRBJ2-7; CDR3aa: CASSLPPWESAREQYF; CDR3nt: TGTGCCAGCAGTCTGCCCCCCTGGGAGTCAGCGCGCGAGCAGTACTTC
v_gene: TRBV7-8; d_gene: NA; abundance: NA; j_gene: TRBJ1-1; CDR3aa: CASSSLGIPTEAFF; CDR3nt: TGTGCCAGCAGCTCCCTCGGGATCCCCACTGAAGCTTTCTTT
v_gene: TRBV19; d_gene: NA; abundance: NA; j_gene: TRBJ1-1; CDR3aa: CASSRNTEAFF; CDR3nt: TGTGCCAGTAGTCGAAACACTGAAGCTTTCTTT
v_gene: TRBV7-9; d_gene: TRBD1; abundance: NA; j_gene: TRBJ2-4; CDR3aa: CASSSRQGHKNIQYF; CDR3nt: TGTGCCAGCAGCTCCCGACAGGGACACAAAAACATTCAGTACTTC